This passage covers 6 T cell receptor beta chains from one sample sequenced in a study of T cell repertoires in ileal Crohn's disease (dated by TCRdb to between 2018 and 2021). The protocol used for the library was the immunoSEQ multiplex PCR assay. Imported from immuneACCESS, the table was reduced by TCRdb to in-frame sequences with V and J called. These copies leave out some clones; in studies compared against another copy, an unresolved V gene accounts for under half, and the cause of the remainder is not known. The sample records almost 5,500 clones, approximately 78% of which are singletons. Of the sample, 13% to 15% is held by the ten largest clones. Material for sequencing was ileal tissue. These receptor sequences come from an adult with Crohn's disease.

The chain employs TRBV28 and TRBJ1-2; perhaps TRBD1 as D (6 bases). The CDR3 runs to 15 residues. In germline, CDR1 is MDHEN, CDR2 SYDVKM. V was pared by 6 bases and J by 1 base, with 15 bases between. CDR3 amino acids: CASRQTGQGNYGYTF. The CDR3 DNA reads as TGTGCCAGCAGACAGACAGGCCAGGGTAACTATGGCTACACCTTC.

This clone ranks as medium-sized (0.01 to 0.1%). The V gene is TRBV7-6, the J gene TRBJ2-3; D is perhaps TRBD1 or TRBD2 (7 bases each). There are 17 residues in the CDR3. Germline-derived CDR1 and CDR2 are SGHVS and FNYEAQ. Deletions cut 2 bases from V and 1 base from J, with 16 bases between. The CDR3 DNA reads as TGTGCCAGCAGCTTATCAGGGGGGGCCGGGGGCACAGATACGCAGTATTTT. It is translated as CASSLSGGAGGTDTQYF.

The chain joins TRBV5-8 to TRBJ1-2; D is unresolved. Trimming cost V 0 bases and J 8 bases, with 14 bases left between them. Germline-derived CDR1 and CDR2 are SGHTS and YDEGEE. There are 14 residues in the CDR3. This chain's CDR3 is CASSLAGQKGGYTF. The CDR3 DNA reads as TGTGCCAGCAGCTTGGCCGGGCAGAAGGGAGGCTACACCTTC.

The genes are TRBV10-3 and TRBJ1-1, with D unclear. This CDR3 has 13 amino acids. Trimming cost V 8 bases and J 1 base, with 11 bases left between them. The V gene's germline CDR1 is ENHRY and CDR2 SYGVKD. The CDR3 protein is CAISEGGNTEAFF. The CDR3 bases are TGTGCCATCTCGGAGGGAGGGAACACTGAAGCTTTCTTT.

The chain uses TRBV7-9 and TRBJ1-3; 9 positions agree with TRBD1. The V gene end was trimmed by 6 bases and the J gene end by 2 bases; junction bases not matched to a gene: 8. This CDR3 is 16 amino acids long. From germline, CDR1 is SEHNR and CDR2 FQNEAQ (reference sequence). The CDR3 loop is CASRPDTGGPGNTIYF. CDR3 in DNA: TGTGCCAGCAGACCCGATACAGGGGGCCCTGGAAACACCATATATTTT.

The CDR3 coding sequence is TGTGCTAGTGCTCTTTTAGGACGGACATCCTACGAGCAGTACTTC. Amino acid sequence: CASALLGRTSYEQYF. V and J are TRBV12-5 and TRBJ2-7; D may be TRBD1 (5 bases). The V end was cut by 7 bases, the J end by 1 base, with 17 bases between. The CDR3 loop spans 15 amino acids. CDR1 is LGHNT, CDR2 FRNRAP, per germline.